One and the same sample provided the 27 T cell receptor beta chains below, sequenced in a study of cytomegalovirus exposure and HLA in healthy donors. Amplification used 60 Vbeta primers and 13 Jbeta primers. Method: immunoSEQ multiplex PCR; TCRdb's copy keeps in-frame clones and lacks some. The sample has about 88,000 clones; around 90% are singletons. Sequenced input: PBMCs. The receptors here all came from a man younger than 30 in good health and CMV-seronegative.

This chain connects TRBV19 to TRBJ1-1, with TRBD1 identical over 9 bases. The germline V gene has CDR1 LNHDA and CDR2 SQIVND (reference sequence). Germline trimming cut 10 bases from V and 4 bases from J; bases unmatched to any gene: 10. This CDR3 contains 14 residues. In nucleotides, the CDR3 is TGTGCCACCCTTGAGGGGACAGGGAGCACTGAAGCTTTCTTT. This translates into CATLEGTGSTEAFF.

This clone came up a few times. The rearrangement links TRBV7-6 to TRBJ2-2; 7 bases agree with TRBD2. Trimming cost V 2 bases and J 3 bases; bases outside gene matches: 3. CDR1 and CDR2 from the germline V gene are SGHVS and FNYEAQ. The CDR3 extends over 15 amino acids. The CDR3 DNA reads TGTGCCAGCAGCTTAACTAGCGTGTACACCGGGGAGCTGTTTTTT. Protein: CASSLTSVYTGELFF.

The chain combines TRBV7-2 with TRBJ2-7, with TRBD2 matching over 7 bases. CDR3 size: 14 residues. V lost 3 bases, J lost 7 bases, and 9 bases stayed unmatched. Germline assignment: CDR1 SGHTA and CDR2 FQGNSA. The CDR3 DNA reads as TGTGCCAGCAGCTTTCGGGAGGCCAGGTGGGAGCAGTACTTC. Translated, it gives CASSFREARWEQYF.

In nucleotides, the CDR3 is TGTGCCAGCAGCGCCTCCCCCAGGACTGAAGCTTTCTTT. Its translation: CASSASPRTEAFF. The chain recombines TRBV9 with TRBJ1-1; D is unresolved. V was clipped by 3 bases and J by 5 bases, with 11 bases between them. Germline lookup yields CDR1 SGDLS and CDR2 YYNGEE. There are 13 residues in the CDR3.

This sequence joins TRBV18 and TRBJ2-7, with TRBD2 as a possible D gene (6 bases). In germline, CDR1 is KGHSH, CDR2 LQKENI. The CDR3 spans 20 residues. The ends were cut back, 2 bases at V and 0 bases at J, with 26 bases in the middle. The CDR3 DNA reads TGTGCCAGCTCACCAGGAGGGTCTGGGTTAGGTCAGGGAATCTCCTACGAGCAGTACTTC. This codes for CASSPGGSGLGQGISYEQYF.

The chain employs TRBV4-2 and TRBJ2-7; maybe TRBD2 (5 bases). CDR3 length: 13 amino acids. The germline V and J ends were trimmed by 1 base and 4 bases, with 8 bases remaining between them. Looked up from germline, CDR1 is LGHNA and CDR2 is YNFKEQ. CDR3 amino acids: CASSQASGYEQYF. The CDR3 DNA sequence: TGTGCCAGCAGCCAAGCTTCGGGGTACGAGCAGTACTTC.

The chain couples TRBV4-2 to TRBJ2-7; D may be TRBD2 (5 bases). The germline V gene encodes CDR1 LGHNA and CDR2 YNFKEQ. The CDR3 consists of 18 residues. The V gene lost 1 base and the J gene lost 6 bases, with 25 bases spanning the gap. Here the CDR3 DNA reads TGTGCCAGCAGCCAAGCGGCTAGGCTTGGATTGGGAGTTCGCGAGCAGTACTTC. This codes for CASSQAARLGLGVREQYF.

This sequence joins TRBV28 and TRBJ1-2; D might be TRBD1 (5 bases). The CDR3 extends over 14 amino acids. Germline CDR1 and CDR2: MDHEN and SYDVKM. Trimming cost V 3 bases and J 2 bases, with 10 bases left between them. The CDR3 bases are TGTGCCAGCAGTTTCGGGGGGAAGAACTATGGCTACACCTTC. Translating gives CASSFGGKNYGYTF.

CDR3 amino acids: CASSIASGRGYNEQFF. The DNA of the CDR3 is TGTGCCAGTAGTATAGCCAGCGGGAGAGGATACAATGAGCAGTTCTTC. This rearrangement joins TRBV19 to TRBJ2-1, with 8 nucleotides matching TRBD2. V lost 1 base, J lost 4 bases, and 6 bases stayed unmatched. Germline CDR1 is LNHDA and CDR2 is SQIVND (reference sequence). The CDR3 contains 16 residues. Together with reference TRBV19 and TRBJ2-1, the CDR3 gives the full variable domain: DGGITQSPKYLFRKEGQNVTLSCEQNLNHDAMYWYRQDPGQGLRLIYYSQIVNDFQKGDIAEGYSVSREKKESFPLTVTSAQKNPTAFYLCASSIASGRGYNEQFFGPGTRLTVL.

CDR3 protein: CATSRDFGLGTDTQYF. CDR3 bases: TGTGCCACCAGCAGAGATTTCGGGTTGGGCACAGATACGCAGTATTTT. V usage is TRBV15 and J usage is TRBJ2-3; D uncertain. Germline V gives CDR1 LNHNV, CDR2 YYDKDF (reference sequence). There are 16 residues in the CDR3. Between the trimmed V and J ends, which lost 0 bases and 1 base, there was a span of 11 bases.

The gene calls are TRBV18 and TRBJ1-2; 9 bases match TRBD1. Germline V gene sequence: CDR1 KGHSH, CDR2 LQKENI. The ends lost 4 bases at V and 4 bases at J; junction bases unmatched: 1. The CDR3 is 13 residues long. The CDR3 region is CASSQGQGYGYTF. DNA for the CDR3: TGTGCCAGCTCACAGGGACAGGGCTATGGCTACACCTTC.

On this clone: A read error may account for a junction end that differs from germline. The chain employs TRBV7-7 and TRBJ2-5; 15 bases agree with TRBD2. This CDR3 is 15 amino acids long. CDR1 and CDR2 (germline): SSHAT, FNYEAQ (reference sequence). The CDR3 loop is CASSLGLAGGETQYF. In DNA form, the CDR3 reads TGTGCTAGCAGCTTAGGACTAGCGGGAGGGGAGACCCAGTACTTC.

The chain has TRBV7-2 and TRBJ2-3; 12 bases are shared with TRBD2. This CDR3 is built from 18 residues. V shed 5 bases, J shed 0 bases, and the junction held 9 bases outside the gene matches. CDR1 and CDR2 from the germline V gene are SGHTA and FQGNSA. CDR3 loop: CASSRGLAGLGSTDTQYF. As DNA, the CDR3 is TGTGCCAGCAGCCGCGGACTAGCGGGACTCGGGAGCACAGATACGCAGTATTTT.

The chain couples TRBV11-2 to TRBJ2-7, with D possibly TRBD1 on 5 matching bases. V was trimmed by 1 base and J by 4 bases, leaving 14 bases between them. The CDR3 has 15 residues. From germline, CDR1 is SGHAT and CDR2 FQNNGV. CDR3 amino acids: CASSLGGQVFYEQYF. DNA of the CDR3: TGTGCCAGCAGCTTAGGGGGCCAGGTTTTTTACGAGCAGTACTTC.

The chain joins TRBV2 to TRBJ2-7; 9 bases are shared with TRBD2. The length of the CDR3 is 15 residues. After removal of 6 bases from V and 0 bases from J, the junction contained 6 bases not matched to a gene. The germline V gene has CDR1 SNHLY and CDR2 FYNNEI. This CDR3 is CASREGLAPSYEQYF. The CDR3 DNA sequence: TGTGCCAGCAGAGAGGGACTAGCTCCCTCCTACGAGCAGTACTTC.

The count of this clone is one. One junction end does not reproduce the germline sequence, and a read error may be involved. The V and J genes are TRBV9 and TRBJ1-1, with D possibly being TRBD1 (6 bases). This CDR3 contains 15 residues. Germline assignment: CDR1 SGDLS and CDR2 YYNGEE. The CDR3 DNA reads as TGTGCCGGCAGCGTAGAGACAGGACCCCTCACTGAAGCTTTCTTT. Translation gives CAGSVETGPLTEAFF.

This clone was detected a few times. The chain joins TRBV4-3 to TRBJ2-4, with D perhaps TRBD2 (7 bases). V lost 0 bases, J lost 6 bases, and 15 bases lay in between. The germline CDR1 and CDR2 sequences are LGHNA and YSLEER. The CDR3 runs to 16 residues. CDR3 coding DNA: TGCGCCAGCAGCCAAGATCGGGGGGCGCCCCCAAACATTCAGTACTTC. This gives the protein CASSQDRGAPPNIQYF.

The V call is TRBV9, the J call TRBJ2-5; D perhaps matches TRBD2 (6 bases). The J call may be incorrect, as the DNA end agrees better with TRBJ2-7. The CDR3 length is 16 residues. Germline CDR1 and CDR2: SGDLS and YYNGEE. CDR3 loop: CASSVSKEGSSYEQYF. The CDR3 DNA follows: TGTGCCAGCAGCGTAAGTAAGGAGGGGAGCTCCTACGAGCAGTACTTC.

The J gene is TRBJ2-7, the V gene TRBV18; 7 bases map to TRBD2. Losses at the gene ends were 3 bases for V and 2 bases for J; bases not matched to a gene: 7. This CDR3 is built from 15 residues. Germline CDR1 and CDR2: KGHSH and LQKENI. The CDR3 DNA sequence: TGTGCCAGCTCACCGTCGGGACTATCAGCCTACGAGCAGTACTTC. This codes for CASSPSGLSAYEQYF.

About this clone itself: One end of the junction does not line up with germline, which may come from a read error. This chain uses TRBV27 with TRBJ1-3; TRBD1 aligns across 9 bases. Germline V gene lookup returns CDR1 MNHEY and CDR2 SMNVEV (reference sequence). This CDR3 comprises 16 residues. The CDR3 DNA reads TGTGCCAGCAGCGCTTTACAGGGGGCCGGGGGAAGCACCATATATTTT. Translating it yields CASSALQGAGGSTIYF.

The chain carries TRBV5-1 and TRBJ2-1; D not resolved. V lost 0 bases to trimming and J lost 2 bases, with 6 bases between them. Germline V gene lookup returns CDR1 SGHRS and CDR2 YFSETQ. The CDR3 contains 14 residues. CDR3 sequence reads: CASSLAVAYNEQFF. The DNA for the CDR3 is TGCGCCAGCAGCTTGGCGGTAGCCTACAATGAGCAGTTCTTC.

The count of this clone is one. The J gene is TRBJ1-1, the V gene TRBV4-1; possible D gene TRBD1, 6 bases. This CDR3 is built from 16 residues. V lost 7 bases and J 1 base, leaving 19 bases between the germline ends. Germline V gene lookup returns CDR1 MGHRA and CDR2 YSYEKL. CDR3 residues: CASTRVAGEKNTEAFF. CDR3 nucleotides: TGCGCCAGCACACGGGTGGCAGGGGAAAAGAACACTGAAGCTTTCTTT.

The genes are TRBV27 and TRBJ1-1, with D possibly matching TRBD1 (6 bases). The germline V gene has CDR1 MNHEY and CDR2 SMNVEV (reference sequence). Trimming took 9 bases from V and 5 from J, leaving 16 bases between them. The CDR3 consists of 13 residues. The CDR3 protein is CASFKQGGTEAFF. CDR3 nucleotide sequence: TGTGCCAGTTTTAAACAGGGAGGGACTGAAGCTTTCTTT.

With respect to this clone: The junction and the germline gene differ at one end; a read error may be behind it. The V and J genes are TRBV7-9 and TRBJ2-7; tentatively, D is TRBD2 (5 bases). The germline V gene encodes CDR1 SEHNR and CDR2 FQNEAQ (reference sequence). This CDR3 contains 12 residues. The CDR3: CSSSPQRLEQYF. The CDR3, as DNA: TGTTCCAGCAGCCCACAGCGGCTCGAGCAGTACTTC. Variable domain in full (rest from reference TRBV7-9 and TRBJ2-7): DTGVSQNPRHKITKRGQNVTFRCDPISEHNRLYWYRQTLGQGPEFLTYFQNEAQLEKSRLLSDRFSAERPKGSFSTLEIQRTEQGDSAMYLCSSSPQRLEQYFGPGTRLTVT.

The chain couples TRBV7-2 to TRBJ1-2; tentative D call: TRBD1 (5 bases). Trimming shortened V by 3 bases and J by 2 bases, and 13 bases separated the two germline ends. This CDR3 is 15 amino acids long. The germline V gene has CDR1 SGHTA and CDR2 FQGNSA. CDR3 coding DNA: TGTGCCAGCAGCTTCCGGGGGGAACTAAACTATGGCTACACCTTC. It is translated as CASSFRGELNYGYTF.

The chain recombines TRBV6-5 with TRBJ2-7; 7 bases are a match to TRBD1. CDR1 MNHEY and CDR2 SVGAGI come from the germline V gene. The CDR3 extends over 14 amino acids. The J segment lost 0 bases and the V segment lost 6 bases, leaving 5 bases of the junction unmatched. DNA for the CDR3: TGTGCCAGCAGCTTGACAGGGACCTCCTACGAGCAGTACTTC. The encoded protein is CASSLTGTSYEQYF.

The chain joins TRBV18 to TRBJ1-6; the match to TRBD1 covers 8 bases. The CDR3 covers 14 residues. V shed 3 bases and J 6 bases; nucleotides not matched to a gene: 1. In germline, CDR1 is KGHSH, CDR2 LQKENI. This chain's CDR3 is CASSPDRGNSPLHF. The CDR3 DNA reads TGTGCCAGCTCACCCGACAGGGGTAATTCACCCCTCCACTTT.